Below are 30 T cell receptor beta chains sequenced from a single sample in a study of T cell responses to AZD1222 COVID-19 vaccine. TCRdb's table, derived via immunoSEQ multiplex PCR, lists solely in-frame clones and lacks some. The sample includes about 120,000 clones, roughly 93% of them seen just once. The material sequenced was peripheral blood, taken on day 0 of AZD1222 vaccination. These TCRs come from an adult in good health.

This sequence joins TRBV19 and TRBJ2-7; 9 bases map to TRBD2. CDR1 is LNHDA and CDR2 is SQIVND in the germline V gene (reference sequence). This CDR3 has 15 residues. V shed 3 bases, J shed 3 bases, and the junction held 6 bases outside the gene matches. CDR3 DNA sequence: TGTGCCAGTAGTATGGGTAGCGGGAGTAACTACGAGCAGTACTTC. This sequence encodes CASSMGSGSNYEQYF.

CDR3 protein: CSVTGTPLSIYGYTF. The DNA of the CDR3 is TGCAGCGTGACCGGGACCCCCCTAAGTATCTATGGCTACACCTTC. The V and J genes are TRBV29-1 and TRBJ1-2, with D possibly matching TRBD1 (5 bases). Per the germline V gene, CDR1 is SQVTM and CDR2 is ANQGSEA. The CDR3 runs 15 residues. Trimming left V 6 bases short and J 4 bases short, with 21 bases between.

The chain links TRBV24-1 to TRBJ2-1; D unclear. The CDR3 length is 13 residues. Trimming removed 4 bases from V and 9 bases from J, with 12 bases in between. Germline CDR1 KGHDR, CDR2 SFDVKD. The CDR3 DNA sequence: TGTGCCACCAGTGACTTTAGGGCGGCTGAGCAGTTCTTC. Its translation: CATSDFRAAEQFF.

DNA of the CDR3: TGTGCCAGCAGTGAGGGACAGGGGAGTTTCTACGAGCAGTACTTC. Amino acid sequence: CASSEGQGSFYEQYF. V is TRBV2 and J is TRBJ2-7, with 10 bases matching TRBD1. CDR1 and CDR2 from the germline V gene are SNHLY and FYNNEI. The length of the CDR3 is 15 residues. J was trimmed by 3 bases and V by 3 bases; bases with no gene match: 5.

The rearrangement links TRBV28 to TRBJ2-7; tentatively, D is TRBD1 or TRBD2 (5 bases each). CDR3 length: 13 residues. The V end lost 7 bases, the J end lost 5 bases, and 15 bases lay between the germline ends. Per germline, CDR1 MDHEN and CDR2 SYDVKM. CDR3 nucleotide sequence: TGTGCCAGCAACCCTGGGGGTCTCGACGAGCAGTACTTC. This codes for CASNPGGLDEQYF.

The rearrangement joins TRBV12-5 to TRBJ1-1, with 8 bases identical to TRBD1. There are 12 residues in the CDR3. Germline values: CDR1 LGHNT, CDR2 FRNRAP. J gave up 11 bases and V 2 bases, and 4 bases lay outside the gene matches. CDR3 bases: TGTGCTAGTGGTTTGTCCAGGACAGGGGCTTTCTTT. It translates to CASGLSRTGAFF.

The gene calls are TRBV28 and TRBJ1-6; D possibly corresponds to TRBD1 (5 bases). The CDR3 is 14 amino acids. The V end lost 8 bases, the J end lost 0 bases, and 8 bases lay between the germline ends. Germline V gives CDR1 MDHEN, CDR2 SYDVKM. In nucleotides, the CDR3 is TGTGCCAGCCGACAGAGCTCCTATAATTCACCCCTCCACTTT. Amino acids: CASRQSSYNSPLHF. The full variable domain, completed using reference TRBV28 and TRBJ1-6, is DVKVTQSSRYLVKRTGEKVFLECVQDMDHENMFWYRQDPGLGLRLIYFSYDVKMKEKGDIPEGYSVSREKKERFSLILESASTNQTSMYLCASRQSSYNSPLHFGNGTRLTVT.

V and J are TRBV19 and TRBJ1-1; 7 nucleotides line up with TRBD1. V lost 7 bases, J lost 1 base, and 6 bases stayed unmatched. Germline assignment: CDR1 LNHDA and CDR2 SQIVND (reference sequence). There are 14 residues in the CDR3. The CDR3 protein is CASKNRGPNTEAFF. CDR3 DNA: TGTGCCAGTAAAAACAGGGGCCCGAACACTGAAGCTTTCTTT.

The genes are TRBV14 and TRBJ1-2; D is unresolved. V gave up 3 bases and J gave up 0 bases, with 5 bases separating them. The germline V gene encodes CDR1 SGHDN and CDR2 FVKESK. The CDR3 has 13 residues. The CDR3 region has the DNA TGTGCCAGCAGCCATAAGCCTAACTATGGCTACACCTTC. Translated: CASSHKPNYGYTF.

This clone was recorded a few times. The chain couples TRBV27 to TRBJ1-1, with 7 positions matching TRBD1. V shed 7 bases, J shed 0 bases, and the junction held 14 bases outside the gene matches. CDR1 and CDR2 (germline): MNHEY, SMNVEV (reference sequence). This CDR3 spans 17 amino acids. CDR3 nucleotide sequence: TGTGCCAGCAACTGGGCCCCGACAGGGAGAGTGAACACTGAAGCTTTCTTT. This translates into CASNWAPTGRVNTEAFF.

The genes are TRBV28 and TRBJ1-3; D unclear. The CDR3 covers 14 residues. V was trimmed by 8 bases and J by 1 base, leaving 12 bases between them. Looked up from germline, CDR1 is MDHEN and CDR2 is SYDVKM. CDR3 in amino acids: CASRQRSSGNTIYF. CDR3 nucleotides: TGTGCCAGCCGACAACGATCGTCTGGAAACACCATATATTTT.

The rearrangement joins TRBV20-1 to TRBJ1-5; tentatively, D is TRBD1 (5 bases). Germline lookup yields CDR1 DFQATT and CDR2 SNEGSKA (reference sequence). This CDR3 has 15 residues. Trimming cost V 3 bases and J 4 bases, with 16 bases left between them. The CDR3: CSASRTPAFNQPQHF. Written as DNA, the CDR3 is TGCAGTGCTAGTCGGACACCAGCCTTTAATCAGCCCCAGCATTTT.

The V and J genes are TRBV9 and TRBJ2-7; TRBD2 matches at 8 bases. The trim removed 3 bases at V and 1 base at J, leaving 3 bases unmatched. Germline CDR1 SGDLS, CDR2 YYNGEE. This CDR3 spans 14 amino acids. CDR3 nucleotide sequence: TGTGCCAGCAGCGAGAGCGGGAGATCCTACGAGCAGTACTTC. Its translation is CASSESGRSYEQYF.

The gene calls are TRBV28 and TRBJ1-1; 9 bases are shared with TRBD1. The V segment lost 6 bases and the J segment 1 base; nucleotides outside the gene matches: 6. Germline-derived CDR1 and CDR2 are MDHEN and SYDVKM. The CDR3 is made up of 15 amino acids. CDR3 coding DNA: TGTGCCAGCAGACCGACAGGGGGGAGGAACACTGAAGCTTTCTTT. This codes for CASRPTGGRNTEAFF. Filled out from reference TRBV28 and TRBJ1-1, the complete variable domain reads DVKVTQSSRYLVKRTGEKVFLECVQDMDHENMFWYRQDPGLGLRLIYFSYDVKMKEKGDIPEGYSVSREKKERFSLILESASTNQTSMYLCASRPTGGRNTEAFFGQGTRLTVV.

V and J are TRBV11-2 and TRBJ2-3; no clear D gene. Germline V gene data show CDR1 as SGHAT and CDR2 as FQNNGV. Trimming took 4 bases from V and 5 from J, leaving 10 bases between them. CDR3 length: 13 amino acids. CDR3 loop: CASSSELGDTQYF. CDR3 DNA sequence: TGTGCCAGCAGCTCCGAGCTCGGAGATACGCAGTATTTT.

Concerning this clone: A read error may produce the germline difference seen at one junction end. The chain links TRBV20-1 to TRBJ1-2, with unresolved D. CDR1 and CDR2 from the germline V gene are DFQATT and SNEGSKA (reference sequence). CDR3 size: 11 residues. In DNA, the CDR3 is TGCAGTGCTCACCGGCTGGGCTCCCTATGGTTC. Residues: CSAHRLGSLWF.

The CDR3 region is CASSPDRPGLARVNEQFF. The CDR3 coding sequence is TGTGCCAGCAGCCCTGACCGTCCGGGACTAGCGCGAGTCAATGAGCAGTTCTTC. This chain uses TRBV7-9 with TRBJ2-1; 10 bases are a match to TRBD2. J lost 6 bases, V lost 5 bases, and 16 bases had no gene match. The CDR3 extends over 18 amino acids. Germline-derived CDR1 and CDR2 are SEHNR and FQNEAQ (reference sequence).

The V call is TRBV12-2, the J call TRBJ2-1; TRBD1 reflects the table's D call only, with no check against the DNA. TRBV12-2 is classified as a pseudogene. This CDR3 is built from 17 residues. CDR3 sequence reads: CARPTGFQGLSYNEQFF. The CDR3 region has the DNA TGTGCAAGACCGACTGGATTTCAGGGGCTTTCCTACAATGAGCAGTTCTTC.

V gene TRBV25-1 combines with J gene TRBJ1-1; no clear D. The ends were cut back, 7 bases at V and 6 bases at J, with 18 bases in the middle. The CDR3 runs 14 residues. Germline CDR1 reads MGHDK; CDR2 reads SYGVNS. CDR3 loop: CASKRFGVMAEAFF. As DNA, the CDR3 is TGTGCCAGCAAGCGCTTTGGGGTAATGGCTGAAGCTTTCTTT.

The chain uses TRBV28 and TRBJ2-7; TRBD1 aligns across 10 bases. J lost 3 bases, V lost 5 bases, and 7 bases had no gene match. Germline CDR1 and CDR2: MDHEN and SYDVKM. The CDR3 is 15 residues long. The CDR3 reads CASSPLDRGNYEQYF. The CDR3 bases are TGTGCCAGCAGTCCACTGGACAGGGGGAACTACGAGCAGTACTTC.

The V call is TRBV28, the J call TRBJ1-5, with D tentatively TRBD1 (6 bases). Germline V gene sequence: CDR1 MDHEN, CDR2 SYDVKM. V was pared by 7 bases and J by 5 bases, with 24 bases between. This CDR3 comprises 17 residues. The CDR3 protein is CASNVVGGWDTDQPQHF. The DNA for the CDR3 is TGTGCCAGCAATGTGGTGGGCGGATGGGACACCGATCAGCCCCAGCATTTT.

This sequence joins TRBV6-6 and TRBJ1-5, with 8 nucleotides matching TRBD1. J gave up 4 bases and V 5 bases, and 10 bases lay outside the gene matches. The CDR3 is made up of 16 amino acids. Germline CDR1 is MNHNY and CDR2 is SVGAGI (reference sequence). The CDR3 reads CASSQTSGTGNQPQHF. The CDR3 nucleotides read TGTGCCAGCAGTCAGACTTCCGGGACAGGTAATCAGCCCCAGCATTTT.

The chain links TRBV28 to TRBJ2-4; TRBD2 matches 11 bases. This CDR3 is 15 amino acids long. V lost 7 bases to trimming and J lost 2 bases; unmatched junction nucleotides: 4. Looked up from germline, CDR1 is MDHEN and CDR2 is SYDVKM. The CDR3 DNA sequence: TGTGCCAGCAAATCTAGCGGGAGGACCAAAAACATTCAGTACTTC. Protein sequence: CASKSSGRTKNIQYF.

The chain links TRBV13 to TRBJ2-3; tentative D call: TRBD2 (7 bases). V was cut by 4 bases and J by 1 base, with 15 bases left in between. The germline V gene encodes CDR1 PRHDT and CDR2 FYEKMQ (reference sequence). The CDR3 is made up of 16 amino acids. Here the CDR3 reads CASSSRGGGGTDTQYF. CDR3 in DNA: TGTGCCAGCAGCTCAAGGGGGGGAGGAGGCACAGATACGCAGTATTTT.

V is TRBV7-9 and J is TRBJ2-5; D may be TRBD2 (5 bases). V was clipped by 0 bases and J by 2 bases, with 10 bases between them. In germline, CDR1 is SEHNR, CDR2 FQNEAQ (reference sequence). The CDR3 is 15 amino acids. This CDR3 reads CASSLALGSQETQYF. The CDR3 coding sequence is TGTGCCAGCAGCTTAGCCTTGGGGAGTCAAGAGACCCAGTACTTC.

The table lists this clone with a count of one. This chain uses TRBV10-3 with TRBJ1-3, with D unclear. Germline-derived CDR1 and CDR2 are ENHRY and SYGVKD. V was cut by 2 bases and J by 0 bases, with 11 bases left in between. The CDR3 consists of 16 residues. For the CDR3, the DNA is TGTGCCATCAGTGAGGCGATGGCGAACTCTGGAAACACCATATATTTT. Translation: CAISEAMANSGNTIYF.

The chain joins TRBV6-1 to TRBJ1-1; D may be TRBD1 (6 bases). In germline, CDR1 is MNHNS, CDR2 SASEGT. The germline V and J ends were trimmed by 3 bases and 4 bases, with 24 bases remaining between them. The CDR3 totals 18 residues. CDR3 loop: CASSERLLGGSGSTEAFF. DNA for the CDR3: TGTGCCAGCAGTGAGAGGCTGTTGGGGGGCTCGGGTTCCACTGAAGCTTTCTTT.

The chain uses TRBV19 and TRBJ2-2; 12 bases are shared with TRBD2. Losses at the gene ends were 6 bases for V and 5 bases for J; bases not matched to a gene: 22. CDR3 length: 21 amino acids. Germline CDR1 reads LNHDA; CDR2 reads SQIVND (reference sequence). The CDR3: CASSTLRSGLAGLDGTGELFF. The CDR3 nucleotides are TGTGCCAGTAGCACCCTCCGCTCCGGACTAGCGGGATTAGACGGGACCGGGGAGCTGTTTTTT. The complete variable domain, with remaining parts taken from reference TRBV19 and TRBJ2-2, reads DGGITQSPKYLFRKEGQNVTLSCEQNLNHDAMYWYRQDPGQGLRLIYYSQIVNDFQKGDIAEGYSVSREKKESFPLTVTSAQKNPTAFYLCASSTLRSGLAGLDGTGELFFGEGSRLTVL.

The rearrangement links TRBV5-1 to TRBJ2-2; D gene uncertain. The CDR3 totals 14 residues. V was pared by 5 bases and J by 1 base, with 9 bases between. CDR1 and CDR2 from the germline V gene are SGHRS and YFSETQ. The CDR3 sequence is CASRRSWNTGELFF. Written as DNA, the CDR3 is TGCGCCAGCAGACGCAGCTGGAACACCGGGGAGCTGTTTTTT.

In nucleotides, the CDR3 is TGTGCCACCTATTCCAGGGAGCGGAGTAACCAAGAGACCCAGTACTTC. Protein sequence: CATYSRERSNQETQYF. The chain uses TRBV7-8 and TRBJ2-5; D assignment may be TRBD1 or TRBD2 (5 bases each). CDR1 is SGHVS, CDR2 FQNEAQ, per germline. CDR3 length: 16 residues. V was shortened by 10 bases and J by 0 bases, with 21 bases between the two germline ends.